This T cell receptor (beta chain) was identified in a study of spatial heterogeneity in lung cancer. At the level of the study: Consistent detection of more beta-chain than alpha-chain sequences was observed. Findings and limits, study-wide: At tumor resection, ubiquitous expanded TCRs were detected in blood more often than later.

One entry per CDR3 protein, called by TCRdb with MiXCR from the 5' RACE reads. The sample contains approximately 44,000 distinct CDR3 sequences, 10% to 15% of which appear only once. As to time point: sample taken at primary tumor resection. Unsorted whole RNA of tumor, nontumor lung or frozen PBMC was sequenced. This clonotype was found many times. What it binds is not known. Sequences were derived from PBMCs, sampled at surgery. This receptor was identified in a female donor with early-stage non-small cell lung cancer.

The CDR3 nucleotides read TGTGCCAGCAGTGTCCAGGGAAACACTGAAGCTTTCTTT. Translated: CASSVQGNTEAFF. The genes are TRBV7-3 and TRBJ1-1, with D possibly TRBD1 on 5 matching bases. Germline V gene sequence: CDR1 SGHTA, CDR2 FQGTGA. The ends were cut back, 6 bases at V and 2 bases at J, with 10 bases in the middle. The CDR3 consists of 13 residues.